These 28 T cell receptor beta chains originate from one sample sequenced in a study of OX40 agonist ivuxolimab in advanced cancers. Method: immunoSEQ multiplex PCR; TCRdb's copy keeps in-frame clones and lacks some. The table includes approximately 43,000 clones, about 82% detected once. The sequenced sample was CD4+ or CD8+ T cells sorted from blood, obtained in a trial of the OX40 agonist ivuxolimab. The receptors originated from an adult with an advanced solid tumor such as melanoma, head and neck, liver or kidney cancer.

This chain's CDR3 is CASSESGLAFF. CDR3 nucleotides: TGTGCCAGCAGTGAATCAGGGCTGGCTTTCTTT. J is TRBJ1-1 and V is TRBV2; a weak D match, TRBD1 (5 bases). Trimming removed 2 bases from V and 11 bases from J, with 9 bases in between. CDR3 length equals 11 residues. Germline values: CDR1 SNHLY, CDR2 FYNNEI. The whole variable domain, remainder taken from reference TRBV2 and TRBJ1-1, is EPEVTQTPSHQVTQMGQEVILRCVPISNHLYFYWYRQILGQKVEFLVSFYNNEISEKSEIFDDQFSVERPDGSNFTLKIRSTKLEDSAMYFCASSESGLAFFGQGTRLTVV.

CDR3 in DNA: TGTGCCAGCAGCTTAAAGGGAGGCGGGAGGACGGCAGAGACCCAGTACTTC. This encodes CASSLKGGGRTAETQYF. V and J are TRBV7-4 and TRBJ2-5, with TRBD2 matching over 8 bases. Germline CDR1 reads SGHVT; CDR2 reads SQSDAQ. Unmatched junction bases numbered 12, after V lost 2 bases and J lost 4 bases. The CDR3 is 17 amino acids.

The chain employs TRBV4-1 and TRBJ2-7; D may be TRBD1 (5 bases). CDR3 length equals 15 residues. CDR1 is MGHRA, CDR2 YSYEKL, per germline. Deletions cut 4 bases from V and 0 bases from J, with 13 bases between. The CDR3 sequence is CASSPSTANSYEQYF. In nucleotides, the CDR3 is TGCGCCAGCAGCCCATCGACAGCAAACTCCTACGAGCAGTACTTC.

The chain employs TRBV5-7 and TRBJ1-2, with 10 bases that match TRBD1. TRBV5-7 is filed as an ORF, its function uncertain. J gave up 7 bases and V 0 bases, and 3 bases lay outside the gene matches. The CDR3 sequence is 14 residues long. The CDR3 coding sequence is TGTGCCAGCAGCTTGGGACAGGGGGCAGGTGGCTACACCTTC. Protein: CASSLGQGAGGYTF.

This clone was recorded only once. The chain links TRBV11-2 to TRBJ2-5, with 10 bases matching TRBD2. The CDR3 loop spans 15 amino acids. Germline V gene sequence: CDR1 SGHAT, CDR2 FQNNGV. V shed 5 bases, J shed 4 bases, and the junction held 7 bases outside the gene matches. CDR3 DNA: TGTGCCAGCAGCACCCTAGCGGGAGTCTCAGAGACCCAGTACTTC. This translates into CASSTLAGVSETQYF.

In DNA, the CDR3 is TGTGCCAGCACAGGGGAGCTAAGCTCCTACGAGCAGTACTTC. Its protein product is CASTGELSSYEQYF. The chain joins TRBV7-8 to TRBJ2-7; possibly TRBD1 for D (6 bases). Germline V CDR1 and CDR2: SGHVS, FQNEAQ. V was trimmed by 7 bases and J by 0 bases, leaving 13 bases between them. The CDR3 length is 14 residues. The entire variable domain, with the rest obtained from reference TRBV7-8 and TRBJ2-7, is as follows: GAGVSQSPRYKVAKRGQDVALRCDPISGHVSLFWYQQALGQGPEFLTYFQNEAQLDKSGLPSDRFFAERPEGSVSTLKIQRTQQEDSAVYLCASTGELSSYEQYFGPGTRLTVT.

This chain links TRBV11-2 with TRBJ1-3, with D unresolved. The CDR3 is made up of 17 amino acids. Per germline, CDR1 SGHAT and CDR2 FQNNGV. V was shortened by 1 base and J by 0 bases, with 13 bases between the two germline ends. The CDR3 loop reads CASSLVTAGTSGNTIYF. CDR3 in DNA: TGTGCCAGCAGCTTAGTGACTGCAGGAACCTCTGGAAACACCATATATTTT.

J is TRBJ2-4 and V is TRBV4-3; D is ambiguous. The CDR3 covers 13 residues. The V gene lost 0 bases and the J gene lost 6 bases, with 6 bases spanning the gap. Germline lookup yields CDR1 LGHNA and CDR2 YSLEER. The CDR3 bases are TGCGCCAGCAGCCAAGATAAGCTAAACATTCAGTACTTC. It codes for CASSQDKLNIQYF.

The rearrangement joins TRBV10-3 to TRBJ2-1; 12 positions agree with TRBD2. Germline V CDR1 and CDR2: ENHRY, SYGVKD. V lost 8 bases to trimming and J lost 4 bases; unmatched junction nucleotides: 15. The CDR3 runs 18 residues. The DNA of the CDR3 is TGTGCCATCCCCACGACTAGCGGGAGTCCCTCCGGGTACAATGAGCAGTTCTTC. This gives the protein CAIPTTSGSPSGYNEQFF.

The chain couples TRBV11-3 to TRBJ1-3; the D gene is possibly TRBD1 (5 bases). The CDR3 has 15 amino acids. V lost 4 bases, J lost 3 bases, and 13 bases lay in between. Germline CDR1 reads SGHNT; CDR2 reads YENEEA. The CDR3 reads CASSYLDGGGNTIYF. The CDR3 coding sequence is TGTGCCAGCAGCTACTTGGACGGGGGTGGAAACACCATATATTTT. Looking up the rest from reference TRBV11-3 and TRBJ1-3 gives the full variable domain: EAGVVQSPRYKIIEKKQPVAFWCNPISGHNTLYWYLQNLGQGPELLIRYENEEAVDDSQLPKDRFSAERLKGVDSTLKIQPAELGDSAVYLCASSYLDGGGNTIYFGEGSWLTVV.

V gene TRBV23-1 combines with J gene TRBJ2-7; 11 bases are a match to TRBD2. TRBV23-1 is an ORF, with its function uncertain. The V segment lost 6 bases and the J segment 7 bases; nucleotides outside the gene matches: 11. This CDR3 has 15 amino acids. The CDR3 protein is CASSQLLAGDEEQYF. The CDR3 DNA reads TGCGCCAGCAGCCAGCTACTAGCGGGAGATGAAGAGCAGTACTTC.

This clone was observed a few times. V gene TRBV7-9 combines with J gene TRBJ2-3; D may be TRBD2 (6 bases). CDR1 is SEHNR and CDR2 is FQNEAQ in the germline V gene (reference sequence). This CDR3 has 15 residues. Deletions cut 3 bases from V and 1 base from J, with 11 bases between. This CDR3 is CASSLGRSGTDTQYF. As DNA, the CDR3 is TGTGCCAGCAGCTTGGGGAGGTCTGGCACAGATACGCAGTATTTT.

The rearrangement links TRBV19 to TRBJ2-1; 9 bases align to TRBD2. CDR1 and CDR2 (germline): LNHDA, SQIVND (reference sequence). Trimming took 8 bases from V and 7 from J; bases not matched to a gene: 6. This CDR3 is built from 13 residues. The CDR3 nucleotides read TGTGCCAGTGGACTAGCGATGAATAATGAGCAGTTCTTC. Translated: CASGLAMNNEQFF.

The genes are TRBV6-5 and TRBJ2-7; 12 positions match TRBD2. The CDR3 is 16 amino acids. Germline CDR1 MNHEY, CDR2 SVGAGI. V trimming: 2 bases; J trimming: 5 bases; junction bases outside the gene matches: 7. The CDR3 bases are TGTGCCAGCAGTTACCCTGGGACTAGCGGGTACAACGAGCAGTACTTC. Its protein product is CASSYPGTSGYNEQYF.

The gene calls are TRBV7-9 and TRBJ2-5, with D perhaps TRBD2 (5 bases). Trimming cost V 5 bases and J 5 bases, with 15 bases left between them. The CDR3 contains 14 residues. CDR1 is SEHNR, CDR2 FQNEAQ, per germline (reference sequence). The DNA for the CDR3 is TGTGCCAGCAGCAGAGAGAGGGAGACGGAGACCCAGTACTTC. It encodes CASSRERETETQYF.

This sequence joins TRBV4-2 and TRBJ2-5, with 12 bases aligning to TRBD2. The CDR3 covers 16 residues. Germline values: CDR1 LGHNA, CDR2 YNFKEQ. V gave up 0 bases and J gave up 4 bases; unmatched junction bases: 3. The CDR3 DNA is TGTGCCAGCAGCCAAGATCTAGCGGGAGGGCCAGAGACCCAGTACTTC. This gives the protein CASSQDLAGGPETQYF.

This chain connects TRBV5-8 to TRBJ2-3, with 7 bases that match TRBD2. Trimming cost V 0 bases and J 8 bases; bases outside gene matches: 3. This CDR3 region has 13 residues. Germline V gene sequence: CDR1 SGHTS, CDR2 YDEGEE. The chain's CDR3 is CASSLAGGGTQYF. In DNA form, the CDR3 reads TGTGCCAGCAGCTTGGCGGGAGGTGGTACGCAGTATTTT. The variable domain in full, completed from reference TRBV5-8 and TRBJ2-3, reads EAGVTQSPTHLIKTRGQQATLRCSPISGHTSVYWYQQALGLGLQFLLWYDEGEERNRGNFPPRFSGRQFPNYSSELNVNALELEDSALYLCASSLAGGGTQYFGPGTRLTVL.

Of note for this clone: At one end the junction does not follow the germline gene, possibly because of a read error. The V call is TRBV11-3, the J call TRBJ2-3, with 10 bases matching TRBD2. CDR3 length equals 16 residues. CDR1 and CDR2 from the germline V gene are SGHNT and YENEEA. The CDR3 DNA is TGTGCCAGCAGCCTAGAAAGCGGGAGGGCGTCAGATACGCAGTATTTT. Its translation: CASSLESGRASDTQYF.

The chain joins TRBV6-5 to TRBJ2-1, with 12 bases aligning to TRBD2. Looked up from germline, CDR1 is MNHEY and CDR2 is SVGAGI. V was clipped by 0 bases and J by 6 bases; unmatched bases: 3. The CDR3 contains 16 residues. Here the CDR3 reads CASSYSLAGGGNEQFF. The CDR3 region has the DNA TGTGCCAGCAGTTACTCACTAGCGGGAGGCGGCAATGAGCAGTTCTTC.

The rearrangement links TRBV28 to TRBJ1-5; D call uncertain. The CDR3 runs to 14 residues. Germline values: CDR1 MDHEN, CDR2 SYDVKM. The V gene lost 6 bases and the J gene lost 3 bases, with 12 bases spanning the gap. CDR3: CASRAEFANQPQHF. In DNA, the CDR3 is TGTGCCAGCAGGGCAGAGTTCGCCAATCAGCCCCAGCATTTT.

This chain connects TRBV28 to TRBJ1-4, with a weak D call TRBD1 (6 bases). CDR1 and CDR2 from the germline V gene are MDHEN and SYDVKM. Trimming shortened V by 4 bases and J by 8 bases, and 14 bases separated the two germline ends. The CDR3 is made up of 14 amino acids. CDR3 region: CASSSGGRGEKLFF. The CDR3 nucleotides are TGTGCCAGCAGTTCTGGGGGGCGAGGGGAAAAACTGTTTTTT.

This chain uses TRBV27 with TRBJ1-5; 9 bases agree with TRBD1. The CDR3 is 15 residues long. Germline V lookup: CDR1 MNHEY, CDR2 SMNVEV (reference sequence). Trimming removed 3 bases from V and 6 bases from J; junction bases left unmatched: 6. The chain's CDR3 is CASSLWGQGGQPQHF. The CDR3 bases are TGTGCCAGCAGTTTGTGGGGACAGGGTGGTCAGCCCCAGCATTTT.

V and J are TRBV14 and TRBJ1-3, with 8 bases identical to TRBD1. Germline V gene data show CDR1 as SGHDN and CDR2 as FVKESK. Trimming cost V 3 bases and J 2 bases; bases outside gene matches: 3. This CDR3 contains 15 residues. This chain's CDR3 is CASSQLQGAGNTIYF. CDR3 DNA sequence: TGTGCCAGCAGCCAGTTACAGGGGGCTGGAAACACCATATATTTT.

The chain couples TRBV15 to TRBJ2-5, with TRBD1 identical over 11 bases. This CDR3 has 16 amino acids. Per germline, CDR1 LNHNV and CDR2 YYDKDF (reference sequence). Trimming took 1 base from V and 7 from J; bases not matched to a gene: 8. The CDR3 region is CATSRVGRGTGGTQYF. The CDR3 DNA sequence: TGTGCCACCAGCAGAGTGGGGCGCGGGACAGGGGGGACCCAGTACTTC.

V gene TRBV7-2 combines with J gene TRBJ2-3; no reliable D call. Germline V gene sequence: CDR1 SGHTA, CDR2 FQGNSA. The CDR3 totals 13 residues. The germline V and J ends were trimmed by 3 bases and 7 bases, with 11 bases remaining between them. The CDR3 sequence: CASSFGMLNTQYF. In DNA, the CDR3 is TGTGCCAGCAGCTTTGGTATGCTAAATACGCAGTATTTT.

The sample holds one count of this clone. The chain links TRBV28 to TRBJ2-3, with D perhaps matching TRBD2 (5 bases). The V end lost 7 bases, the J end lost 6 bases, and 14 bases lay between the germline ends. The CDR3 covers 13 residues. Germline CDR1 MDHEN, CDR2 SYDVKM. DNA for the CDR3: TGTGCCAGCAAGGGAGAGTCGGCGGATACGCAGTATTTT. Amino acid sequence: CASKGESADTQYF. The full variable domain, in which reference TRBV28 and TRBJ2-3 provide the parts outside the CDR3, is DVKVTQSSRYLVKRTGEKVFLECVQDMDHENMFWYRQDPGLGLRLIYFSYDVKMKEKGDIPEGYSVSREKKERFSLILESASTNQTSMYLCASKGESADTQYFGPGTRLTVL.

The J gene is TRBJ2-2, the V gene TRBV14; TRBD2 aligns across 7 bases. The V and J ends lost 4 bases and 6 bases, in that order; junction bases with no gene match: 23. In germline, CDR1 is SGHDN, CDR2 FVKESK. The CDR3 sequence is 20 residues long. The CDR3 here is CASSPTKAIGGLRTAGELFF. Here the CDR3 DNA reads TGTGCCAGCAGCCCCACAAAGGCCATTGGGGGACTAAGAACCGCCGGGGAGCTGTTTTTT.

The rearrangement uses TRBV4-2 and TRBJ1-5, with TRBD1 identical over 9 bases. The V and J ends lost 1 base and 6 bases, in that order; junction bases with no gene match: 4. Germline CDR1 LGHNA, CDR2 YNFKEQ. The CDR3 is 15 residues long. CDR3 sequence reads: CASSQVATGGQPQHF. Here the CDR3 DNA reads TGTGCCAGCAGCCAAGTCGCGACAGGGGGTCAGCCCCAGCATTTT.